A selection of T cell receptor beta chains follows, all from one sample in a study of blood T cells in healthy people across ages. In TCRdb, the 5' RACE reads were re-called with MiXCR into one record per CDR3 protein. The sample shows about 970,000 distinct CDR3 sequences, about 51% of them seen only once. The sequenced sample was blood. These receptors all come from a woman aged 60-70 years in good health. CDR3s include the opening cysteine and the closing phenylalanine or tryptophan. Each record gives: V gene, J gene, clone size, D gene, CDR3 DNA, CDR3 protein. The D gene is left open where the match is weak. Only some rows state a clone size, as once, few, many or a class for expanded clones.

TRBV6-5	TRBJ2-3	-	-	TGTGCCAGCAGTTACTCCTGGCCTAGCGGAGGGGGGGCCACAGATACGCAGTATTTT	CASSYSWPSGGGATDTQYF
TRBV6-5	TRBJ2-1	few	-	TGTGCCAGCAAAATCACTAGAGGGGATAACAATGAGCAGTTCTTC	CASKITRGDNNEQFF
TRBV20-1	TRBJ2-4	few	-	TGCAGTGCTGGCCCAGGGAACATTCAGTACTTC	CSAGPGNIQYF
TRBV27	TRBJ2-5	few	-	TGTGCCAGCGAGCGACAGGTTGAGACCCAGTACTTC	CASERQVETQYF
TRBV29-1	TRBJ2-3	-	-	TGCAGCGGAACGCGGGTCGGCACAGATACGCAGTATTTT	CSGTRVGTDTQYF
TRBV25-1	TRBJ2-7	-	-	TGTGCCAGCAGTGTGATGGGAGATTACAATGAGCAGTACTTC	CASSVMGDYNEQYF
TRBV27	TRBJ2-2	-	-	TGTGCCAGCAGTTCTACAGGGTACACCGGGGAGCTGTTTTTT	CASSSTGYTGELFF
TRBV20-1	TRBJ2-1	-	TRBD2	TGCAGTGCCCCTGGGAGGGCCAAAACGTTCTACAATGAGCAGTTCTTC	CSAPGRAKTFYNEQFF
TRBV7-9	TRBJ2-7	-	TRBD2	TGTGCCAGCAGCGTCACTAGCGGGACCGAGCAGTACTTC	CASSVTSGTEQYF
TRBV29-1	TRBJ2-3	-	TRBD2	TGCAGCGTTGAGTCGGCTAGCGGGCCCACAGATACGCAGTATTTT	CSVESASGPTDTQYF
TRBV7-9	TRBJ1-4	-	TRBD1	TGTGCCAGCAGCTCGGGACAGGGTAAGGAAAAACTGTTTTTT	CASSSGQGKEKLFF
TRBV15	TRBJ2-1	few	TRBD1	TGTGCCACCAGCAGACCCCCCTTGGGACAGGGGGAAAACAATGAGCAGTTCTTC	CATSRPPLGQGENNEQFF
TRBV12-3/TRBV12-4	TRBJ1-2	-	-	TGTGCCAGCAGTCGGACAGTCTATGGCTACACCTTC	CASSRTVYGYTF
TRBV28	TRBJ2-7	once	-	TGTGCCACCGCCGGGACCTACGAGCAGTACTTC	CATAGTYEQYF
TRBV24-1	TRBJ2-1	-	TRBD2	TGTGCCACCAGTGAGAGCGGGACCGCCTTACTCAATGAGCAGTTCTTC	CATSESGTALLNEQFF
TRBV5-1	TRBJ2-4	few	-	TGCGCCAGCAGCTTCCAGGGTTTAAACATTCAGTACTTC	CASSFQGLNIQYF
TRBV4-1	TRBJ2-5	-	-	TGCGCCAGCAGCCAAGGTGCAGTAGGACAAGAGACCCAGTACTTC	CASSQGAVGQETQYF
TRBV20-1	TRBJ2-5	-	-	TGCAGTGCTAGGGCCCACCTTTGGGAGACCCAGTACTTC	CSARAHLWETQYF
TRBV30	TRBJ2-2	-	-	TGTGCCTGGAGTGTACTTACGGCTTCGGCCCCCGGGGAGCTGTTTTTT	CAWSVLTASAPGELFF
TRBV6-2/TRBV6-3	TRBJ2-7	-	TRBD1	TGTGCCAGCAGTTACGCCGGGACAGGGCAGGACGAGCAGTACTTC	CASSYAGTGQDEQYF
TRBV25-1	TRBJ2-1	-	-	TGTGCCAGCTCAAGGGGTAGCTGGTACAATGAGCAGTTCTTC	CASSRGSWYNEQFF
TRBV12-3/TRBV12-4	TRBJ1-1	once	-	TGTGCCAGCAGTTTTTTTGTCACTGAAGCTTTCTTT	CASSFFVTEAFF
TRBV27	TRBJ2-3	-	TRBD2	TGTGCCAGCAGTCCCCGGACTAGCGGGAGAGCAAGGGTGGCAGATACGCAGTATTTT	CASSPRTSGRARVADTQYF
TRBV12-3/TRBV12-4	TRBJ1-1	-	-	TGTGCCAGCAGTAGGGTCCTCACTGAAGCTTTCTTT	CASSRVLTEAFF
TRBV20-1	TRBJ2-7	-	TRBD2	TGCAGTGCTAGTGGGACTAGCGGACGCTCCTACAATGAGCAGTACTTC	CSASGTSGRSYNEQYF
TRBV10-1	TRBJ1-6	-	-	TGCGCCAGCAGTGAGCAGATACCGAATTCACCCCTCCACTTT	CASSEQIPNSPLHF
TRBV7-2	TRBJ2-1	-	TRBD2	TGTGCCAGCAGCTTATTGCGGGGGGAGGGGTATGAGCAGTTCTTC	CASSLLRGEGYEQFF
TRBV5-1	TRBJ2-1	-	TRBD2	TGCGCCAGCAGCTTGGCCTTAACTAGCGGCTACAATGAGCAGTTCTTC	CASSLALTSGYNEQFF
TRBV12-3/TRBV12-4	TRBJ2-1	few	-	TGTGCCACCTTAAACCAGTCTAGGGGTTTTGAGCAGTTCTTC	CATLNQSRGFEQFF
TRBV7-9	TRBJ1-2	-	TRBD1	TGTGCCAGCAGCAGTTGGGACAGGGGTAACTATGGCTACACCTTC	CASSSWDRGNYGYTF
TRBV6-2/TRBV6-3	TRBJ2-3	once	TRBD2	TGTGCCAGCAGTTCCGGGACTAGCGGGAAAGGCACAGATACGCAGTATTTT	CASSSGTSGKGTDTQYF